This T cell receptor (beta chain) derives from a study of blood T cells in healthy people across ages. In germline, CDR1 is SGHTA, CDR2 FQGNSA. The CDR3 extends over 16 amino acids. For the second PCR, which ran for about 7 to 11 cycles, a sample-barcoded 5' primer and a J-beta primer mix were used. One entry per CDR3 protein results from TCRdb running MiXCR on the 5' RACE reads. The sample shows approximately 690,000 distinct CDR3 sequences, roughly 41% of them seen only once. With regard to this clonotype: A much larger clone is a single base away; this may be a read error.

The gene calls are TRBV7-2 and TRBJ2-4; D remains ambiguous. The sequenced material came from blood. This clonotype was obtained from a man older than 75 in good health. Written as DNA, the CDR3 is TGTGCCAGCAGCTCACGAGAACCAGACCTGGGAAACAGTCAGTACTTC. Translating it yields CASSSREPDLGNSQYF. The entire variable domain, with the rest obtained from reference TRBV7-2 and TRBJ2-4, is as follows: GAGVSQSPSNKVTEKGKDVELRCDPISGHTALYWYRQSLGQGLEFLIYFQGNSAPDKSGLPSDRFSAERTGGSVSTLTIQRTQQEDSAVYLCASSSREPDLGNSQYFGAGTRLSVL.